The TCR beta chain described here comes from a study of blood T cell repertoires in COVID-19. Study context: The analysed material was cDNA or gDNA that came from T cells, B-cell-depleted T cells, or PBMCs.

V dropped 2 bases and J dropped 11; count of bases not matched to a gene: 13. The CDR3 runs to 15 residues. Germline V gene data show CDR1 as SEHNR and CDR2 as FQNEAQ (reference sequence). Cohort assignment relied on participant-reported clinical history. Recovered status in Cohort 3 required two negative PCRs, clearance, or symptom resolution. Produced via immunoSEQ multiplex PCR; TCRdb's table is partial and in-frame only. Here the sample spans about 280,000 clones, roughly 87% being singletons. Source material: PBMCs or T cells enriched from blood (not recorded which). The clonotype originates from a woman younger than 45 who had recovered from COVID-19. This chain joins TRBV7-9 and TRBJ1-1; TRBD1 matches at 8 bases. CDR3 in amino acids: CASSLTGGFRDRAFF. The DNA for the CDR3 is TGTGCCAGCAGCTTAACGGGGGGCTTCCGGGACAGGGCTTTCTTT.